The rows below give T cell receptor beta chains drawn from one sample of a study of T cells in Graves' hyperthyroidism and ophthalmopathy. TCRdb recomputed calls from the multiplex PCR reads with MiXCR, one row per CDR3 protein. The profile shows 200,000 to 250,000 distinct CDR3 sequences, about a sixth of them singletons. Material for sequencing was blood. All receptors come from a woman aged 18-29 years with Graves' ophthalmopathy. CDR3s include the opening cysteine and the closing phenylalanine or tryptophan. The D gene is left open where the match is weak. Some rows mark clone size as missing; the rest say once, few, many or name a class of expanded clone.

D gene: NA; CDR3 length: 12; clone size: many; J gene: TRBJ2-1; V gene: TRBV28; CDR3 DNA: TGTGCCGGGGGGACAGCCTACAATGAGCAGTTCTTC; CDR3 protein: CAGGTAYNEQFF
D gene: NA; CDR3 length: 15; clone size: many; J gene: TRBJ1-2; V gene: TRBV18; CDR3 DNA: TGTGCCAGCTCACCAACGTCCGGAGCGAACTATGGCTACACCTTC; CDR3 protein: CASSPTSGANYGYTF
D gene: TRBD2; CDR3 length: 16; clone size: few; J gene: TRBJ2-3; V gene: TRBV7-3; CDR3 DNA: TGTGCCAGCAGCACGCGACTAGCGGGGGGCACAGATACGCAGTATTTT; CDR3 protein: CASSTRLAGGTDTQYF
D gene: NA; CDR3 length: 12; clone size: NA; J gene: TRBJ1-4; V gene: TRBV2; CDR3 DNA: TGTGCCAGCAAACAGGGTGGGGAAAAACTGTTTTTT; CDR3 protein: CASKQGGEKLFF
D gene: TRBD1; CDR3 length: 13; clone size: many; J gene: TRBJ1-1; V gene: TRBV29-1; CDR3 DNA: TGCAGCGTATCCCGGGACAGGAACACTGAAGCTTTCTTT; CDR3 protein: CSVSRDRNTEAFF
D gene: NA; CDR3 length: 17; clone size: many; J gene: TRBJ2-1; V gene: TRBV14; CDR3 DNA: TGTGCCAGCAGCCAATTTGGGGTACAGCTCCGGTACAATGAGCAGTTCTTC; CDR3 protein: CASSQFGVQLRYNEQFF
D gene: TRBD1; CDR3 length: 16; clone size: many; J gene: TRBJ1-5; V gene: TRBV28; CDR3 DNA: TGTGCCAGCAGTCCCCGAGGGGGCTCAGGCAATCAGCCCCAGCATTTT; CDR3 protein: CASSPRGGSGNQPQHF
D gene: NA; CDR3 length: 17; clone size: many; J gene: TRBJ2-7; V gene: TRBV12-3/TRBV12-4; CDR3 DNA: TGTGCCAGCAGTTTCAGGGCGGCGGTGACGCAAACCTACGAGCAGTACTTC; CDR3 protein: CASSFRAAVTQTYEQYF
D gene: TRBD1; CDR3 length: 16; clone size: many; J gene: TRBJ1-1; V gene: TRBV7-8; CDR3 DNA: TGTGCCAGCAGCTCTCAGGGGGGCCCCATGAACACTGAAGCTTTCTTT; CDR3 protein: CASSSQGGPMNTEAFF
D gene: NA; CDR3 length: 13; clone size: many; J gene: TRBJ2-2; V gene: TRBV28; CDR3 DNA: TGTGCCAGCAGTCCCCCCAGCACCGGGGAGCTGTTTTTT; CDR3 protein: CASSPPSTGELFF
D gene: NA; CDR3 length: 16; clone size: many; J gene: TRBJ2-3; V gene: TRBV4-1; CDR3 DNA: TGCGCCAGCAGCCTCTGGGGGCAGGGGAGCACAGATACGCAGTATTTT; CDR3 protein: CASSLWGQGSTDTQYF